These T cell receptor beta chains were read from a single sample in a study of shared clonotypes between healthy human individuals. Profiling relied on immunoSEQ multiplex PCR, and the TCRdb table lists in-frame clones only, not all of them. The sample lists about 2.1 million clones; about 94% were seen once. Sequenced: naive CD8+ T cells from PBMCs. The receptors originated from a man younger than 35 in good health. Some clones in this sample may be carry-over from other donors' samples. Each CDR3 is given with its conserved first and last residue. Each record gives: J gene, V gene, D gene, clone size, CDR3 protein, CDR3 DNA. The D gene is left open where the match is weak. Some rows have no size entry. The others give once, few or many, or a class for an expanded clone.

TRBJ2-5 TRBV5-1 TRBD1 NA CASSLSRDREYF TGCGCCAGCAGCTTGTCCCGGGACAGGGAGTACTTC
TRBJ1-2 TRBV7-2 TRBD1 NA CASSLGRDRVAYGYTF TGTGCCAGCAGCTTAGGACGGGACAGGGTAGCCTATGGCTACACCTTC
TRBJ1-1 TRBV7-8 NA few CASSSRTEAFF TGTGCCAGCAGCTCACGCACTGAAGCTTTCTTT
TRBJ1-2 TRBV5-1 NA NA CASSSSGRPYGYTF TGCGCCAGCAGCTCCAGCGGACGGCCCTATGGCTACACCTTC
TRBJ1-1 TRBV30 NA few CAWSVTSDTEAFF TGTGCCTGGAGTGTAACCTCAGACACTGAAGCTTTCTTT
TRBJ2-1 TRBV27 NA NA CASSLGLGSYNEQFF TGTGCCAGCAGTTTGGGGTTAGGATCCTACAATGAGCAGTTCTTC
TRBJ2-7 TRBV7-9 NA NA CASSFWGAPYEQYF TGTGCCAGCAGCTTTTGGGGGGCTCCTTACGAGCAGTACTTC
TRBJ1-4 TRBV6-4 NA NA CASMRGTTNEKLFF TGTGCCAGCATGCGGGGTACAACTAATGAAAAACTGTTTTTT
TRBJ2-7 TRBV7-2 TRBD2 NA CASSLGLAGVEQYF TGTGCCAGCAGCTTAGGACTAGCGGGAGTCGAGCAGTACTTC
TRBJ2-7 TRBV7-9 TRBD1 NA CASSPRQGGEQYF TGTGCCAGCAGCCCGCGACAGGGCGGCGAGCAGTACTTC
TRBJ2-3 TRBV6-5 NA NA CASSYIGGATDTQYF TGTGCCAGCAGTTACATCGGGGGAGCTACAGATACGCAGTATTTT
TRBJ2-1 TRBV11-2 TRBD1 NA CASSSQGAHYNEQFF TGTGCCAGCAGCTCCCAGGGGGCTCACTACAATGAGCAGTTCTTC
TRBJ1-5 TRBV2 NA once CASSPWGLNNQPQHF TGTGCCAGCAGCCCGTGGGGGCTAAACAATCAGCCCCAGCATTTT
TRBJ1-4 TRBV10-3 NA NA CAIKETAATNEKLFF TGTGCCATCAAAGAGACAGCTGCAACTAATGAAAAACTGTTTTTT
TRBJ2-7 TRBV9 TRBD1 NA CASSPRDSRNEQYF TGTGCCAGCAGCCCCCGGGACAGCCGTAACGAGCAGTACTTC
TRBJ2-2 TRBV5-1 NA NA CASSSNPGRTGSNTGELFF TGCGCCAGCAGCTCGAACCCTGGGAGGACAGGCTCGAACACCGGGGAGCTGTTTTTT
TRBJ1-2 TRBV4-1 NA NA CASSQEEHQRIDGYTF TGCGCCAGCAGCCAAGAGGAACACCAACGCATCGATGGCTACACCTTC
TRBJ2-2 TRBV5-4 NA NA CASSLLGGHRELFF TGTGCCAGCAGCTTGCTCGGGGGCCACCGGGAGCTGTTTTTT
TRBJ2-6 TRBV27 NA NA CASSLLSSGANVLTF TGTGCCAGCAGCCTACTATCCTCTGGGGCCAACGTCCTGACTTTC
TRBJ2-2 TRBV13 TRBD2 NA CASSFPGREGRDTGELFF TGTGCCAGCAGCTTCCCAGGGCGGGAGGGCCGAGACACCGGGGAGCTGTTTTTT
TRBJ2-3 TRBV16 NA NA CASSPDRAGLSTDTQYF TGTGCCAGCAGCCCTGATAGAGCAGGCCTCTCCACAGATACGCAGTATTTT
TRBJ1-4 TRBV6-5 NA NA CASSPGRGNEKLFF TGTGCCAGCAGTCCCGGACGGGGGAATGAAAAACTGTTTTTT
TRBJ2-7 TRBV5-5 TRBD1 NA CASSPGTGYSYEQYF TGTGCCAGCAGCCCCGGGACAGGGTATTCCTACGAGCAGTACTTC
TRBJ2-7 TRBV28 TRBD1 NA CASSYQGEGYEQYF TGTGCCAGCAGTTACCAGGGGGAAGGTTACGAGCAGTACTTC
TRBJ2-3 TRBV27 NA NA CASSLYGSRELTDTQYF TGTGCCAGCAGTTTATATGGTAGCCGGGAGCTCACAGATACGCAGTATTTT
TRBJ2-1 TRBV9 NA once CASSGRDTHEQFF TGTGCCAGCAGCGGGCGGGACACCCATGAGCAGTTCTTC